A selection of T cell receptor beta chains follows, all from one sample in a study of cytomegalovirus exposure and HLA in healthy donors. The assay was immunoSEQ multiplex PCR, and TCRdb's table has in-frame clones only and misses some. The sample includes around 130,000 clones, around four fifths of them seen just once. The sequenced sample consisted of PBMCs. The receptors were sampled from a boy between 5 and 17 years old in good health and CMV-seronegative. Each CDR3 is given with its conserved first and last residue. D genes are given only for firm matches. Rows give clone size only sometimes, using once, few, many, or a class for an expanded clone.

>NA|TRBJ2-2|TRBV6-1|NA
TGTGCCAGCAAGAATCCAGAAAACACCGGGGAGCTGTTTTTT
CASKNPENTGELFF
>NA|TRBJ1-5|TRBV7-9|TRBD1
TGTGCCAGCAGCTTATGTTCAGGGGGCAGGTCAAGTCAGCCCCAGCATTTT
CASSLCSGGRSSQPQHF
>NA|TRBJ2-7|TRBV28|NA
TGTGCCAGCAGTTTGGGGGGACAGCACGGGGGCTACGAGCAGTACTTC
CASSLGGQHGGYEQYF
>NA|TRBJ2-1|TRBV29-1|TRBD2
TGCAGCGTGACCAATTTAGGGACTAGCCGTGAGCAGTTCTTC
CSVTNLGTSREQFF
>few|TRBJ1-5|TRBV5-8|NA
TGTGCCAGCAGCCTGGCCCAGGGGACGTGGAATCAGCCCCAGCATTTT
CASSLAQGTWNQPQHF
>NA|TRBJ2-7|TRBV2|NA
TGTGCCGGATCAGGAGGCACCTACGAGCAGTACTTC
CAGSGGTYEQYF
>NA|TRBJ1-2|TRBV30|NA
TGTGCCTGGAGCCCGTCCTCCTATGGCTACACCTTC
CAWSPSSYGYTF
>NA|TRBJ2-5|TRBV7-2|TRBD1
TGTGCCAGCAGCTTAGCGGGACAGGGTGGATTAGAGACCCAGTACTTC
CASSLAGQGGLETQYF
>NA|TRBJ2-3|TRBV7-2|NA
TGTGCCAGCAGCGGATACAGGGCAGATACGCAGTATTTT
CASSGYRADTQYF
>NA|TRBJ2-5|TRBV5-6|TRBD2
TGTGCCAGCAGCACTAGACTAGCGTTAGGAGAGACCCAGTACTTC
CASSTRLALGETQYF
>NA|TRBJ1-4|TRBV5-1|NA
TGCGCCAGCTCGGACAGAATTAATGAAAAACTGTTTTTT
CASSDRINEKLFF
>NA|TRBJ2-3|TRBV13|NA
TGTGCCAGCAGCTTAGCGGGAAGGCCAGATACGCAGTATTTT
CASSLAGRPDTQYF
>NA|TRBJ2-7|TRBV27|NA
TGTGCCAGCAGTTTAGGGCAGCTCTACGAGCAGTACTTC
CASSLGQLYEQYF
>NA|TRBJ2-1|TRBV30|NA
TGTGCCTGGATAGGACAGTACCTTACGGATGAGCAGTTCTTC
CAWIGQYLTDEQFF
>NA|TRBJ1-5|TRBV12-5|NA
TGTGCTAGTGGTCCCCCGGAGTATAGCAATCAGCCCCAGCATTTT
CASGPPEYSNQPQHF
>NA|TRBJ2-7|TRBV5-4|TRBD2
TGTGCCAGCAGCGGGACTAGCGGGACCTACTACGAGCAGTACTTC
CASSGTSGTYYEQYF
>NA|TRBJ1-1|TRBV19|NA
TGTGCCAGTACAACTTCCGAGGGAACTGAAGCTTTCTTT
CASTTSEGTEAFF
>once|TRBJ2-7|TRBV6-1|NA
TGTGCCAGCAGTAATCGGACAGATCACGAGCAGTACTTC
CASSNRTDHEQYF
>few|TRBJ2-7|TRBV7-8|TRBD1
TGTGCCAGCAGCTTAGATGGCAGGGGGAGATACGAGCAGTACTTC
CASSLDGRGRYEQYF
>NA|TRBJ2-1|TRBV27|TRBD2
TGTGCCAGCAGTTCACGACTAGCGACGTCCTACAATGAGCAGTTCTTC
CASSSRLATSYNEQFF
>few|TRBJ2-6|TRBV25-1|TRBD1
TGTGCCAGCAGTGATCCGGGACAGGGGGTGTCTGGGGCCAACGTCCTGACTTTC
CASSDPGQGVSGANVLTF